This TCR beta chain was recovered during a study of post-analysis software for immune sequencing data. Across the study: In terms of disease course, relapsing-remitting, secondary progressive and progressive-relapsing multiple sclerosis were included.

Study-level findings and limits: Controls' normalized Chao1 diversity significantly exceeded that of multiple sclerosis patients. About 5 TRBV segments (TRBV5-6, TRBV5-1 and TRBV20-1 among them) occurred more frequently in patients than in controls.

In regard to this clonotype: Its specificity is not known.

Unique molecular identifiers were carried by the TCR beta cDNA libraries. Each sample of roughly 0.9 to 11 million input T cells yielded about 500,000 cDNA molecules, so each molecule approximated one T cell. TCRdb used MiXCR to reprocess the PCR reads, holding one entry per CDR3 protein. The repertoire holds 820,000 or so distinct CDR3 sequences, under 70% seen once, with 4% to 5.5% in the top ten. The CDR3 has 18 amino acids. V was clipped by 1 base and J by 4 bases; unmatched bases: 11. Germline lookup yields CDR1 LGHNA and CDR2 YSLEER. The chain has TRBV4-3 and TRBJ2-3, with TRBD1 matching 10 bases. Sequenced material: blood. This receptor was obtained from a girl aged 5-17 years with multiple sclerosis. This CDR3 is CASSQAPTGGERADTQYF. CDR3 coding DNA: TGCGCCAGCAGCCAAGCCCCGACAGGGGGCGAAAGGGCAGATACGCAGTATTTT.